What follows are 23 T cell receptor beta chains derived from one specimen sequenced in a study of T cells in Graves' hyperthyroidism and ophthalmopathy. It was RNA transcripts that yielded the amplified TCR beta CDR3 regions. When the TCR CDR3 underwent first-round RT-PCR, the HTBI primer set was used. TCRdb analysed the multiplex PCR reads with MiXCR anew, one entry per CDR3 protein. The sample shows 450,000 to 650,000 distinct CDR3 sequences, approximately 15% of them seen only once. The sequencing input was blood. The receptors here all came from a woman under 30 with Graves' ophthalmopathy.

In the case of this clonotype: One base away lies a much larger clone, so this may be a sequencing read error. For the CDR3, the DNA is TGTGCCAGCAGCCAAAGATGGGAGGGAATCAATGGGCAGTTCTTC. It specifies CASSQRWEGINGQFF. The chain carries TRBV3-1 and TRBJ2-1, with TRBD2 identical over 7 bases. This CDR3 is built from 15 residues. Germline V gene data show CDR1 as LGHDT and CDR2 as YNNKEL (reference sequence).

This clonotype was detected ten times or more. The chain is built from TRBV27 and TRBJ1-5, with 8 nucleotides matching TRBD1. The J segment lost 1 base and the V segment lost 9 bases, leaving 2 bases of the junction unmatched. Germline CDR1 MNHEY, CDR2 SMNVEV (reference sequence). The CDR3 loop spans 13 amino acids. CDR3 in amino acids: CARGDRSNQPQHF. The CDR3 DNA reads as TGTGCCAGGGGGGACAGGAGCAATCAGCCCCAGCATTTT.

With regard to this clonotype: This clone may be a read error of a much larger clone one base away. CDR3 residues: CASSHRISGPTDTQYF. The CDR3 DNA reads TGTGCCAGCAGTCACCGGATTAGCGGGCCCACAGATACGCAGTATTTT. The V call is TRBV28, the J call TRBJ2-3, with 7 bases that match TRBD2. Germline V gene lookup returns CDR1 MDHEN and CDR2 SYDVKM. After removal of 5 bases from V and 2 bases from J, the junction contained 10 bases not matched to a gene. CDR3 length equals 16 residues. The whole variable domain, filled in from reference TRBV28 and TRBJ2-3, reads DVKVTQSSRYLVKRTGEKVFLECVQDMDHENMFWYRQDPGLGLRLIYFSYDVKMKEKGDIPEGYSVSREKKERFSLILESASTNQTSMYLCASSHRISGPTDTQYFGPGTRLTVL.

The table lists this clonotype with a few counts. This rearrangement joins TRBV5-1 to TRBJ2-3; D not certain. The germline CDR1 and CDR2 sequences are SGHRS and YFSETQ. The CDR3 runs to 13 residues. Trimming took off 5 bases at V and 3 bases at J, with 10 bases between the two ends. The CDR3 sequence: CASSSEATDTQYF. DNA for the CDR3: TGCGCCAGCAGTTCAGAAGCGACAGATACGCAGTATTTT.

As to this clonotype: A clone one base away is much larger, so this may be a read error. The J gene is TRBJ1-1, the V gene TRBV6-1; 8 bases line up with TRBD1. The CDR3 runs to 14 residues. Germline CDR1 reads MNHNS; CDR2 reads SASEGT. The CDR3 sequence: CASSGRTGNTEALF. The CDR3 DNA is TGTGCCAGCAGTGGAAGGACAGGGAACACTGAAGCTCTCTTT.

This clonotype was counted a few times. V gene TRBV19 combines with J gene TRBJ1-4, with TRBD1 matching over 9 bases. The CDR3 consists of 15 residues. V shed 5 bases and J 7 bases; nucleotides not matched to a gene: 8. Germline CDR1 is LNHDA and CDR2 is SQIVND (reference sequence). This CDR3 reads CASSSTGGPREKLFF. The CDR3 nucleotides are TGTGCCAGTAGTTCCACAGGGGGCCCTCGTGAAAAACTGTTTTTT. Full variable domain (outside the CDR3, taken from reference TRBV19 and TRBJ1-4): DGGITQSPKYLFRKEGQNVTLSCEQNLNHDAMYWYRQDPGQGLRLIYYSQIVNDFQKGDIAEGYSVSREKKESFPLTVTSAQKNPTAFYLCASSSTGGPREKLFFGSGTQLSVL.

To note about this clonotype: A read error may be the cause here, since a much bigger clone is one base away. This chain uses TRBV20-1 with TRBJ1-3, with a weak D call TRBD1 (5 bases). Germline assignment: CDR1 DFQATT and CDR2 SNEGSKA (reference sequence). CDR3 length: 16 residues. In DNA form, the CDR3 reads TGCAGTGCTAGCTCGACCGGGACCTTCTCTGGAAACGCCATATATTTT. Translating gives CSASSTGTFSGNAIYF.

In this sample, this clonotype turned up many times. The CDR3 bases are TGTGCCAGCAGCCGAGAGGACACTACCAAAAACATTCAGTACTTC. Its protein product is CASSREDTTKNIQYF. The chain employs TRBV3-1 and TRBJ2-4, with D perhaps TRBD1 (5 bases). Germline V gene data show CDR1 as LGHDT and CDR2 as YNNKEL (reference sequence). The CDR3 is made up of 15 amino acids. The ends were cut back, 4 bases at V and 2 bases at J, with 12 bases in the middle. The whole variable domain, remainder taken from reference TRBV3-1 and TRBJ2-4, is DTAVSQTPKYLVTQMGNDKSIKCEQNLGHDTMYWYKQDSKKFLKIMFSYNNKELIINETVPNRFSPKSPDKAHLNLHINSLELGDSAVYFCASSREDTTKNIQYFGAGTRLSVL.

This clonotype was recorded many times. The chain joins TRBV7-8 to TRBJ2-5; no clear D gene. Germline CDR1 SGHVS, CDR2 FQNEAQ. V was trimmed by 1 base and J by 3 bases, leaving 9 bases between them. CDR3 length: 14 amino acids. This chain's CDR3 is CASSLDSVEETQYF. The CDR3 region has the DNA TGTGCCAGCAGCTTAGATTCCGTAGAAGAGACCCAGTACTTC.

This clonotype appeared a few times. The chain links TRBV19 to TRBJ2-3, with 8 bases fitting TRBD2. The CDR3 consists of 14 residues. Germline V gene data show CDR1 as LNHDA and CDR2 as SQIVND (reference sequence). The V and J ends lost 7 bases and 2 bases, in that order; junction bases with no gene match: 5. In DNA form, the CDR3 reads TGTGCCAGTAACAGCGGGGGACCCACAGATACGCAGTATTTT. This sequence encodes CASNSGGPTDTQYF.

Only a few counts were recorded for this clonotype. V and J are TRBV20-1 and TRBJ2-5, with no clear D. CDR1 and CDR2 (germline): DFQATT, SNEGSKA (reference sequence). The CDR3 is 15 residues long. V was cut by 4 bases and J by 2 bases, with 17 bases left in between. CDR3 coding DNA: TGCAGTGCTACCGATACCGAGCCAGTACAAGAGACCCAGTACTTC. Amino acid sequence: CSATDTEPVQETQYF.

This clonotype turned up a few times. The chain couples TRBV12-3 or TRBV12-4 to TRBJ1-5; D ambiguous. CDR3 length: 12 amino acids. The germline V and J ends were trimmed by 6 bases and 5 bases, with 8 bases remaining between them. The CDR3 DNA follows: TGTGCCAGCAGCAAATTTTATCAGCCCCAGCATTTT. Its translation: CASSKFYQPQHF.

This clonotype was seen a few times. The V call is TRBV20-1, the J call TRBJ2-3, with 8 positions matching TRBD2. This CDR3 region has 20 residues. Germline V gene data show CDR1 as DFQATT and CDR2 as SNEGSKA (reference sequence). V lost 1 base to trimming and J lost 2 bases; unmatched junction nucleotides: 20. The chain's CDR3 is CSARVPTKRESYVDTDTQYF. The CDR3 nucleotides read TGCAGTGCTAGAGTCCCGACAAAGCGGGAGTCCTATGTGGACACAGATACGCAGTATTTT.

This clonotype was counted at least ten times. The DNA for the CDR3 is TGTGCTACAGGGGAGGAAGGAGAGACCCAGTACTTC. Its translation: CATGEEGETQYF. J is TRBJ2-5 and V is TRBV10-3, with D tentatively TRBD1 (7 bases). The CDR3 length is 12 residues. Germline CDR1 and CDR2: ENHRY and SYGVKD.

This clonotype has ten or more counts. This chain uses TRBV13 with TRBJ2-7; 11 bases agree with TRBD2. V lost 5 bases and J lost 6; bases outside the gene matches: 3. The germline CDR1 and CDR2 sequences are PRHDT and FYEKMQ (reference sequence). This CDR3 is built from 13 residues. The CDR3 nucleotides read TGTGCCAGCAGCGTACTAGCGGGAGCCGAGCAGTACTTC. Its translation is CASSVLAGAEQYF. Together with reference TRBV13 and TRBJ2-7, the CDR3 gives the full variable domain: AAGVIQSPRHLIKEKRETATLKCYPIPRHDTVYWYQQGPGQDPQFLISFYEKMQSDKGSIPDRFSAQQFSDYHSELNMSSLELGDSALYFCASSVLAGAEQYFGPGTRLTVT.

A few counts support this clonotype. This sequence joins TRBV5-8 and TRBJ2-1, with no clear D. The V gene's germline CDR1 is SGHTS and CDR2 YDEGEE. This CDR3 region has 15 residues. The V gene lost 0 bases and the J gene lost 3 bases, with 10 bases spanning the gap. The CDR3 DNA sequence: TGTGCCAGCAGCTTGGGTAGAGGCTACTACAATGAGCAGTTCTTC. The encoded protein is CASSLGRGYYNEQFF.

Ten or more counts support this clonotype. The chain combines TRBV7-2 with TRBJ2-1, with a possible D match to TRBD2 (6 bases). The CDR3 has 18 amino acids. The germline gives CDR1 SGHTA, CDR2 FQGNSA. Trimming took off 3 bases at V and 7 bases at J, with 25 bases between the two ends. The CDR3 nucleotides read TGTGCCAGCAGCTTTAGATGGCCTACTAGCTCCCCTAGGAATGAGCAGTTCTTC. Its protein product is CASSFRWPTSSPRNEQFF.

This clonotype was counted ten times or more. The genes are TRBV20-1 and TRBJ2-4; 11 bases fit TRBD2. V was clipped by 5 bases and J by 1 base; unmatched bases: 13. Germline V gives CDR1 DFQATT, CDR2 SNEGSKA (reference sequence). This CDR3 comprises 18 residues. Written as DNA, the CDR3 is TGCAGTGCTGGCTTTACTAGCGGGAGTAAGGGGGCCAAAAACATTCAGTACTTC. Amino acids: CSAGFTSGSKGAKNIQYF.

This clonotype was observed many times. The CDR3 loop reads CSARRDRGQPQHF. Written as DNA, the CDR3 is TGCAGTGCTAGACGGGACAGGGGACAGCCCCAGCATTTT. This rearrangement joins TRBV20-1 to TRBJ1-5, with 10 positions matching TRBD1. CDR1 and CDR2 from the germline V gene are DFQATT and SNEGSKA (reference sequence). J was trimmed by 7 bases and V by 2 bases; bases with no gene match: 2. The CDR3 is made up of 13 amino acids.

This clonotype showed up many times. This chain uses TRBV3-1 with TRBJ2-2; 7 nucleotides match TRBD1. Germline V gene lookup returns CDR1 LGHDT and CDR2 YNNKEL (reference sequence). This CDR3 has 16 residues. Trimming at V came to 4 bases and at J to 7 bases, leaving 12 bases not matched to a gene. CDR3 protein: CASSPLETGAVGELFF. CDR3 nucleotides: TGTGCCAGCAGCCCTCTGGAAACAGGGGCGGTCGGGGAGCTGTTTTTT.

This clonotype was picked up many times. This chain connects TRBV18 to TRBJ1-1; 7 positions match TRBD1. Looked up from germline, CDR1 is KGHSH and CDR2 is LQKENI. The CDR3 covers 16 residues. V was pared by 6 bases and J by 3 bases, with 13 bases of the junction left unmatched. CDR3 region: CASSLRGGGEDTEAFF. CDR3 DNA: TGTGCCAGCTCCTTGAGGGGAGGGGGCGAGGACACTGAAGCTTTCTTT. The full variable domain, completed using reference TRBV18 and TRBJ1-1, is NAGVMQNPRHLVRRRGQEARLRCSPMKGHSHVYWYRQLPEEGLKFMVYLQKENIIDESGMPKERFSAEFPKEGPSILRIQQVVRGDSAAYFCASSLRGGGEDTEAFFGQGTRLTVV.

This clonotype was counted at least ten times. The rearrangement uses TRBV13 and TRBJ2-7; D gene unclear. This CDR3 comprises 12 residues. V was trimmed by 4 bases and J by 9 bases, leaving 13 bases between them. Germline V gives CDR1 PRHDT, CDR2 FYEKMQ (reference sequence). The CDR3 DNA follows: TGTGCCAGCAGCTCCTCTATGGGGTGGCAGTACTTC. It specifies CASSSSMGWQYF.

This clonotype was observed a handful of times. The J gene is TRBJ1-5, the V gene TRBV4-1; 10 bases align to TRBD1. Trimming took 1 base from V and 6 from J; bases not matched to a gene: 6. The length of the CDR3 is 16 residues. Germline V gene lookup returns CDR1 MGHRA and CDR2 YSYEKL. The CDR3 loop is CASSQVWTGGGQPQHF. For the CDR3, the DNA is TGCGCCAGCAGCCAAGTATGGACAGGGGGAGGTCAGCCCCAGCATTTT.